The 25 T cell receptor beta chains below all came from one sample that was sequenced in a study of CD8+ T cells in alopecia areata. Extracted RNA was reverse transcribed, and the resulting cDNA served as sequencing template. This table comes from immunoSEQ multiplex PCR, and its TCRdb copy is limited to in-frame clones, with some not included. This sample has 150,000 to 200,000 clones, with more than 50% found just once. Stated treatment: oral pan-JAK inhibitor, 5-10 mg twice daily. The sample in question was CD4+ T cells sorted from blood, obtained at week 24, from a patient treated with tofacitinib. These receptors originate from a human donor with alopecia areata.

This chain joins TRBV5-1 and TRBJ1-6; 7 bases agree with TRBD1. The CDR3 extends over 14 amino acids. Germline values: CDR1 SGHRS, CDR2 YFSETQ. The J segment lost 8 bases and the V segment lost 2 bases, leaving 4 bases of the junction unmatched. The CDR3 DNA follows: TGCGCCAGCAGCTTAACAGGGGATGATTCACCCCTCCACTTT. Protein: CASSLTGDDSPLHF.

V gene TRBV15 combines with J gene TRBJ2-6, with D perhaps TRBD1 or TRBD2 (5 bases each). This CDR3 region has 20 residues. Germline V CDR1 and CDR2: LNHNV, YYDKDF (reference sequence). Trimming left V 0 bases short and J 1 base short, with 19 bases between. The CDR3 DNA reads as TGTGCCACCAGCAGAGACCGGTGGGACGGCCGAGGGTCTGGGGCCAACGTCCTGACTTTC. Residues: CATSRDRWDGRGSGANVLTF. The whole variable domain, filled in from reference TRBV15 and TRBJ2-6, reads DAMVIQNPRYQVTQFGKPVTLSCSQTLNHNVMYWYQQKSSQAPKLLFHYYDKDFNNEADTPDNFQSRRPNTSFCFLDIRSPGLGDTAMYLCATSRDRWDGRGSGANVLTFGAGSRLTVL.

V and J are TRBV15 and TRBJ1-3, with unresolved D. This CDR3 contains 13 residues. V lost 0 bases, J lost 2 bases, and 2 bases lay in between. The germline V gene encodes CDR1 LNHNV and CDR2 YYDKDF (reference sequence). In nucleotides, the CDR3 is TGTGCCACCAGCAGAGATCCTGGAAACACCATATATTTT. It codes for CATSRDPGNTIYF.

The DNA for the CDR3 is TGTGCCAGCAGTGACCTATCTACAGCGAACACTGAAGCTTTCTTT. Its protein product is CASSDLSTANTEAFF. The gene calls are TRBV6-1 and TRBJ1-1; D is ambiguous. Per the germline V gene, CDR1 is MNHNS and CDR2 is SASEGT. The V end lost 3 bases, the J end lost 1 base, and 12 bases lay between the germline ends. The CDR3 is 15 residues long.

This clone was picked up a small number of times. CDR3 coding DNA: TGTGCCAGCAGCTTAAATGGGAAGAACACTGAAGCTTTCTTT. This codes for CASSLNGKNTEAFF. The chain has TRBV7-3 and TRBJ1-1; D uncertain. Trimming shortened V by 1 base and J by 1 base, and 7 bases separated the two germline ends. This CDR3 is 14 amino acids long. Germline V gives CDR1 SGHTA, CDR2 FQGTGA. The variable domain in full, with the rest retrieved from reference TRBV7-3 and TRBJ1-1, is GAGVSQTPSNKVTEKGKYVELRCDPISGHTALYWYRQSLGQGPEFLIYFQGTGAADDSGLPNDRFFAVRPEGSVSTLKIQRTERGDSAVYLCASSLNGKNTEAFFGQGTRLTVV.

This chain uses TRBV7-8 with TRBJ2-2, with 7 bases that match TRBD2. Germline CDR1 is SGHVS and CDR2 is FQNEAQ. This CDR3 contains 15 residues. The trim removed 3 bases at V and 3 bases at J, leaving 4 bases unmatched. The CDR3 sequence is CASSFRLADTGELFF. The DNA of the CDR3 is TGTGCCAGCAGCTTCCGACTAGCCGACACCGGGGAGCTGTTTTTT.

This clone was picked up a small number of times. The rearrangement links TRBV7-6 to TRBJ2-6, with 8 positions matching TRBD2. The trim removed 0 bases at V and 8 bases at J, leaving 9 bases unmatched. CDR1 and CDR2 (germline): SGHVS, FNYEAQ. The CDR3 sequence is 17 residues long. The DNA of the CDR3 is TGTGCCAGCAGCTTAGCGTCCGGGGGGGCCGGGACCAACGTCCTGACTTTC. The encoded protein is CASSLASGGAGTNVLTF.

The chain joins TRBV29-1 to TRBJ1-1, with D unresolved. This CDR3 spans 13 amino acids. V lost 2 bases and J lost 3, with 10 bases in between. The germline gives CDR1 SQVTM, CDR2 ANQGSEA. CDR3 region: CSVERQSDTEAFF. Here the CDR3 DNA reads TGCAGCGTTGAAAGGCAATCGGACACTGAAGCTTTCTTT.

In nucleotides, the CDR3 is TGTGCCAGCAAAGACGACTCTGGGGCCAACGTCCTGACTTTC. Translating gives CASKDDSGANVLTF. This chain links TRBV6-1 with TRBJ2-6; no clear D gene. The CDR3 extends over 14 amino acids. The germline V gene has CDR1 MNHNS and CDR2 SASEGT. Deletions cut 7 bases from V and 0 bases from J, with 7 bases between.

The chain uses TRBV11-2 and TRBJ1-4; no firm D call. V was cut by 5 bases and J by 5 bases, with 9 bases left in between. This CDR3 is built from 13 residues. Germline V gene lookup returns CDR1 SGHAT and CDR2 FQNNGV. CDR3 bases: TGTGCCAGCAGCCGAGGAGCAAATGAAAAACTGTTTTTT. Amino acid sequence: CASSRGANEKLFF.

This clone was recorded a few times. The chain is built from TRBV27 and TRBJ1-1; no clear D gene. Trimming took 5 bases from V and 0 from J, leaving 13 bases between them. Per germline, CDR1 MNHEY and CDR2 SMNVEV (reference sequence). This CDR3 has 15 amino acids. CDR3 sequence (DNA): TGTGCCAGCAGTCGCTTCAGCGACATGAACACTGAAGCTTTCTTT. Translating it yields CASSRFSDMNTEAFF.

CDR3 DNA sequence: TGCGCCAGCAGCCAAGGGACAGGGGACACCTATGGCTACACCTTC. Residues: CASSQGTGDTYGYTF. The rearrangement uses TRBV4-3 and TRBJ1-2; 9 nucleotides agree with TRBD1. The CDR3 extends over 15 amino acids. Germline lookup yields CDR1 LGHNA and CDR2 YSLEER. The junction had 4 bases not matched to a gene; V was cut back by 1 base and J by 4 bases.

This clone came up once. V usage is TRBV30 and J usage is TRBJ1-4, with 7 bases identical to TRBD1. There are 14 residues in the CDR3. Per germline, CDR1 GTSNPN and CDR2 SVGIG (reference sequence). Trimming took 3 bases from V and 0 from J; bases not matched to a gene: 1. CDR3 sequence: CAWRDRTTNEKLFF. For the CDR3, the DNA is TGTGCCTGGAGGGACAGGACAACTAATGAAAAACTGTTTTTT.

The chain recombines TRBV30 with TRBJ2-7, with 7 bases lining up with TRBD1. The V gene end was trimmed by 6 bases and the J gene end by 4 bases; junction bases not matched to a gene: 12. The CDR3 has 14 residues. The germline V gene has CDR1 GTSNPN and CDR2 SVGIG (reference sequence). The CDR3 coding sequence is TGTGCCTGTACTGGGGGACAGTCGAGTTACGAGCAGTACTTC. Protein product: CACTGGQSSYEQYF.

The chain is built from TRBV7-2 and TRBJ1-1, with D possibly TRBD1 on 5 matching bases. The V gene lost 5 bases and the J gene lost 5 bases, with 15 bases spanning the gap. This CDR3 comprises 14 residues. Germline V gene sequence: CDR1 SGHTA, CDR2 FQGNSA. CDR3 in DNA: TGTGCCAGCAGCCCCCTCGGGGGGGGGACTGAAGCTTTCTTT. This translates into CASSPLGGGTEAFF.

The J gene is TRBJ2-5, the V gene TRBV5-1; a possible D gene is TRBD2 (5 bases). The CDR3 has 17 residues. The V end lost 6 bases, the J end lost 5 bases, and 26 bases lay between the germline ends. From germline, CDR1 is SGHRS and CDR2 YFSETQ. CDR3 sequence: CASTPIGVGLRRETQYF. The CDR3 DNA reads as TGCGCCAGCACCCCCATCGGGGTAGGACTTCGGAGGGAGACCCAGTACTTC.

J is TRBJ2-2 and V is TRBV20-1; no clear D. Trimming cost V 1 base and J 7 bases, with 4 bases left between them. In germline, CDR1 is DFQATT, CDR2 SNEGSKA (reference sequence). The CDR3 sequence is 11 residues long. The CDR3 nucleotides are TGCAGTGCTAGAGCCGGCGGGGAGCTGTTTTTT. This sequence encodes CSARAGGELFF.

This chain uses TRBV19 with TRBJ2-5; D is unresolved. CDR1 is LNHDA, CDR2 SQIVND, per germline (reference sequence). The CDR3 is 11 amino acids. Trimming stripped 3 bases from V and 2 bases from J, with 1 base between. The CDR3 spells CASSMQETQYF. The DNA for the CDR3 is TGTGCCAGTAGTATGCAAGAGACCCAGTACTTC.

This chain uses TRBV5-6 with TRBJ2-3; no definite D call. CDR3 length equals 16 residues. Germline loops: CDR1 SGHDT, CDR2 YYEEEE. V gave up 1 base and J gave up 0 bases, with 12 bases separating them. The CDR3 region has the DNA TGTGCCAGCAGCTTGTTATTCAACTCTAGCACAGATACGCAGTATTTT. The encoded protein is CASSLLFNSSTDTQYF.

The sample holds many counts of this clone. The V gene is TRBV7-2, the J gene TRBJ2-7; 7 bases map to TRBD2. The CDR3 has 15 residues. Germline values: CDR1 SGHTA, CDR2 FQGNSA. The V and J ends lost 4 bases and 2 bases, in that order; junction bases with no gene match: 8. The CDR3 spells CASSSQRGLAYEQYF. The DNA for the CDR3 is TGTGCCAGCAGCTCACAAAGAGGACTAGCCTACGAGCAGTACTTC.

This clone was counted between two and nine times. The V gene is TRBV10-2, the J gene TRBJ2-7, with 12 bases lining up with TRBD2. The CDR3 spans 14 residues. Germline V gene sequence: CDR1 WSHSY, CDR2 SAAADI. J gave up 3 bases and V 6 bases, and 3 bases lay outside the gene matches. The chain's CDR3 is CASSMTSGGYEQYF. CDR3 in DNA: TGCGCCAGCAGCATGACTAGCGGGGGCTACGAGCAGTACTTC.

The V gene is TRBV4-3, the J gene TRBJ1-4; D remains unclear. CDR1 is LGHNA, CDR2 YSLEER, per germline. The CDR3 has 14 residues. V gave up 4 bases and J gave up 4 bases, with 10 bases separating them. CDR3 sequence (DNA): TGCGCCAGCAGCCCTAACTCTTTTAATGAAAAACTGTTTTTT. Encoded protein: CASSPNSFNEKLFF.

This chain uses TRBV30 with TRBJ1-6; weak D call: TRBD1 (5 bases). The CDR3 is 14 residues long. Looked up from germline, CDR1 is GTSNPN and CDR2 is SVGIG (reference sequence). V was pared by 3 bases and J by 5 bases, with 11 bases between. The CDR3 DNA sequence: TGTGCCTGGAGATTTTTGGGGGATAATTCACCCCTCCACTTT. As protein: CAWRFLGDNSPLHF.

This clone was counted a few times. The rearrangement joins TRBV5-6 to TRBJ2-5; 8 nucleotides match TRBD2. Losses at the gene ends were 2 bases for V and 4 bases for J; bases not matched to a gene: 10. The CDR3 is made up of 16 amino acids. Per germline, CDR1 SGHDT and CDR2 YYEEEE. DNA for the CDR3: TGTGCCAGCAGCTTTCGGGGCGGGGGGCTCCCAGAGACCCAGTACTTC. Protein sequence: CASSFRGGGLPETQYF.

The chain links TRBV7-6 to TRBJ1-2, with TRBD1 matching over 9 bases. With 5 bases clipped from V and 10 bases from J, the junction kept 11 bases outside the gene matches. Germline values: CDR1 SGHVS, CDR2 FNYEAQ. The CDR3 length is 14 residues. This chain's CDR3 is CASSPGWGQGIYTF. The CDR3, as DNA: TGTGCCAGCAGCCCGGGATGGGGACAGGGAATCTACACCTTC.